This record concerns one TCR beta chain sequence. Its antigen is not identified. Expressed TCRB transcripts got sequenced, as all isolated RNA was reverse transcribed. The method was immunoSEQ multiplex PCR; TCRdb's version includes in-frame clones alone and lacks a portion of them. The sample holds hundreds of thousands of clones, 14% seen once. CDR1 is KGHSH, CDR2 LQKENI, per germline. The CDR3 contains 16 residues. V trimming: 3 bases; J trimming: 7 bases; junction bases outside the gene matches: 15. The sample belongs to a study of beta chain features in type 1 diabetes. Whole-study results and caveats: Shorter TCRB CDR3s, moderately but significantly so, were found in Type 1 diabetes patients in all four CD4+ subsets. Researchers caution that PCR might favor shorter templates, equally among patients and controls.

This chain connects TRBV18 to TRBJ2-7; TRBD2 agrees at 7 bases. Material: naive CD4+ T cells from blood. This clonotype was obtained from a man aged 25-40 years with type 1 diabetes. CDR3 region: CASSPGSGAPSGEQYF. In nucleotides, the CDR3 is TGTGCCAGCTCACCCGGGAGCGGGGCCCCCTCGGGGGAGCAGTACTTC.